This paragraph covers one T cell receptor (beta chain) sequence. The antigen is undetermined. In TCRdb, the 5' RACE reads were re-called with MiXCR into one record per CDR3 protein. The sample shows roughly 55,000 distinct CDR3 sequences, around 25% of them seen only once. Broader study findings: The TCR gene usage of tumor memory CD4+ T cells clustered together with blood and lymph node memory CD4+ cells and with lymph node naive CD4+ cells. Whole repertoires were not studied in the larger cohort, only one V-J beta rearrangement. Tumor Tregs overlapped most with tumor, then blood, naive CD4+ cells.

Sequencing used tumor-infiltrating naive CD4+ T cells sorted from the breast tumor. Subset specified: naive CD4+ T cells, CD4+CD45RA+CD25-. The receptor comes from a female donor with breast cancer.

CDR3 DNA sequence: TGTGCCATCAGTGACCCCGGGATTGGCTACACCTTC. It specifies CAISDPGIGYTF. The V gene is TRBV10-3, the J gene TRBJ1-2; the D is unclear. With 3 bases removed from V and 7 bases from J, the gap between germline ends came to 9 bases. CDR3 length: 12 amino acids. CDR1 is ENHRY and CDR2 is SYGVKD in the germline V gene.